Listed here are 19 T cell receptor beta chains from one sample, sequenced in a study of blood T cell repertoires in COVID-19. Generated by immunoSEQ multiplex PCR, the TCRdb table keeps only in-frame clones and is missing some. This sample yields roughly 120,000 clones, of which 60% to 85% are seen a single time; about 6.8% belongs to the top ten. The sequenced sample consisted of peripheral blood. These TCRs come from a man between 65 and 80 years old with acute or convalescent COVID-19.

The chain joins TRBV4-1 to TRBJ2-1, with D perhaps matching TRBD2 (5 bases). CDR3 length: 16 residues. The germline gives CDR1 MGHRA, CDR2 YSYEKL. V lost 0 bases and J 2 bases, leaving 11 bases between the germline ends. CDR3 loop: CASSQDWLAAYNEQFF. In nucleotides, the CDR3 is TGCGCCAGCAGCCAAGATTGGCTAGCCGCCTACAATGAGCAGTTCTTC.

This chain connects TRBV2 to TRBJ2-3, with a tentative D call TRBD1 (5 bases). This CDR3 is 15 amino acids long. V was shortened by 4 bases and J by 3 bases, with 14 bases between the two germline ends. The germline V gene encodes CDR1 SNHLY and CDR2 FYNNEI. CDR3 loop: CASSGPTAQTDTQYF. The CDR3 DNA sequence: TGTGCCAGCAGTGGACCGACAGCCCAAACAGATACGCAGTATTTT.

The chain has TRBV15 and TRBJ1-5; tentative D call: TRBD1 (6 bases). Germline loops: CDR1 LNHNV, CDR2 YYDKDF (reference sequence). Trimming removed 4 bases at V and 1 base at J, with 11 bases between. There are 15 residues in the CDR3. CDR3 DNA: TGTGCCACCAGCAAAACTGGACAGAGCAATCAGCCCCAGCATTTT. Amino acids: CATSKTGQSNQPQHF.

The V gene is TRBV6-2 or TRBV6-3, the J gene TRBJ1-5; 7 positions agree with TRBD1. This CDR3 comprises 13 residues. CDR1 is MNHEY and CDR2 is SVGEGT in the germline V gene. V was pared by 4 bases and J by 7 bases, with 4 bases of the junction left unmatched. The CDR3 spells CASSLGQRQPQHF. CDR3 in DNA: TGTGCCAGCAGTTTGGGACAGCGACAGCCCCAGCATTTT.

The chain has TRBV7-2 and TRBJ2-7; 9 positions match TRBD1. J was trimmed by 5 bases and V by 2 bases; bases with no gene match: 7. The V gene's germline CDR1 is SGHTA and CDR2 FQGNSA. The CDR3 extends over 15 amino acids. The CDR3, as DNA: TGTGCCAGCAGCTTAACCCCAACAGGGGGCGACGAGCAGTACTTC. Amino acid sequence: CASSLTPTGGDEQYF.

This clone was found once. This sequence joins TRBV6-5 and TRBJ2-1, with 10 nucleotides matching TRBD2. CDR1 is MNHEY and CDR2 is SVGAGI in the germline V gene. The CDR3 spans 13 residues. V shed 2 bases, J shed 12 bases, and the junction held 4 bases outside the gene matches. CDR3: CASSYAAGGPQFF. In DNA, the CDR3 is TGTGCCAGCAGTTACGCAGCGGGAGGGCCGCAGTTCTTC.

The V gene is TRBV18, the J gene TRBJ2-7; D is possibly TRBD1 (5 bases). Trimming pared 4 bases from V and 7 bases from J, leaving 11 bases between. This CDR3 contains 12 residues. Germline V gene data show CDR1 as KGHSH and CDR2 as LQKENI. Written as DNA, the CDR3 is TGTGCCAGCTCACAAGGGGTGGTAGAGCAGTACTTC. This encodes CASSQGVVEQYF.

The genes are TRBV3-1 (or the pseudogene TRBV3-2) and TRBJ1-1; 10 bases agree with TRBD1. This CDR3 is built from 15 residues. Germline lookup yields CDR1 LGHDT and CDR2 YNNKEL (reference sequence). V trimming: 2 bases; J trimming: 3 bases; junction bases outside the gene matches: 3. The CDR3, as DNA: TGTGCCAGCAGCCAAAGGGGACAGGGGTACACTGAAGCTTTCTTT. The encoded protein is CASSQRGQGYTEAFF.

V usage is TRBV4-1 and J usage is TRBJ1-5; D possibly corresponds to TRBD1 (6 bases). V lost 0 bases and J lost 3, with 12 bases in between. Germline lookup yields CDR1 MGHRA and CDR2 YSYEKL. The length of the CDR3 is 16 residues. The CDR3 bases are TGCGCCAGCAGCCAAGAGGCCAGGGGCTACAATCAGCCCCAGCATTTT. It codes for CASSQEARGYNQPQHF.

The rearrangement uses TRBV24-1 and TRBJ2-2; D is undetermined. With 3 bases removed from V and 6 bases from J, the gap between germline ends came to 13 bases. The germline V gene has CDR1 KGHDR and CDR2 SFDVKD. The CDR3 sequence is 15 residues long. CDR3 in DNA: TGTGCCACCAGTGATGAGACTCCTCGTCCCGGGGAGCTGTTTTTT. Amino acids: CATSDETPRPGELFF.

The rearrangement links TRBV30 to TRBJ1-3; D uncertain. The V gene lost 3 bases and the J gene lost 4 bases, with 16 bases spanning the gap. The CDR3 runs 15 residues. Germline V gene sequence: CDR1 GTSNPN, CDR2 SVGIG (reference sequence). CDR3 sequence reads: CAWRLGREGGNTIYF. CDR3 bases: TGTGCCTGGAGGCTAGGGAGAGAGGGAGGAAACACCATATATTTT. Variable domain in full (rest from reference TRBV30 and TRBJ1-3): SQTIHQWPATLVQPVGSPLSLECTVEGTSNPNLYWYRQAAGRGLQLLFYSVGIGQISSEVPQNLSASRPQDRQFILSSKKLLLSDSGFYLCAWRLGREGGNTIYFGEGSWLTVV.

The chain couples TRBV3-1 (or the pseudogene TRBV3-2) to TRBJ2-1, with D maybe TRBD2 (5 bases). Germline CDR1 and CDR2: LGHDT and YNNKEL (reference sequence). The CDR3 extends over 13 amino acids. V was cut by 2 bases and J by 10 bases, with 12 bases left in between. In nucleotides, the CDR3 is TGTGCCAGCAGCCAAAACGGGGTTCGGGAGCAGTTCTTC. The encoded protein is CASSQNGVREQFF.

The chain combines TRBV6-5 with TRBJ2-7, with 7 positions matching TRBD1. CDR1 MNHEY and CDR2 SVGAGI come from the germline V gene. The CDR3 runs 14 residues. V lost 5 bases and J lost 2; bases outside the gene matches: 6. The CDR3 loop reads CASSPLTGPYEQYF. CDR3 DNA: TGTGCCAGCAGTCCCTTGACAGGGCCCTACGAGCAGTACTTC.

CDR3 sequence: CASTRGTTNEKLFF. DNA of the CDR3: TGTGCCAGTACCCGGGGGACAACTAATGAAAAACTGTTTTTT. The J gene is TRBJ1-4, the V gene TRBV19; the D gene is possibly TRBD1 (5 bases). This CDR3 is built from 14 residues. V was cut by 7 bases and J by 0 bases, with 9 bases left in between. The V gene's germline CDR1 is LNHDA and CDR2 SQIVND (reference sequence).

The chain links TRBV7-3 to TRBJ2-1; D is perhaps TRBD1 (5 bases). Germline V gene lookup returns CDR1 SGHTA and CDR2 FQGTGA. The CDR3 is 14 residues long. Trimming left V 1 base short and J 8 bases short, with 12 bases between. This CDR3 reads CASSLRPTQDEQFF. The CDR3 DNA reads TGTGCCAGCAGCTTAAGGCCGACACAGGATGAGCAGTTCTTC.

The chain is built from TRBV5-1 and TRBJ1-5; D unclear. Between the trimmed V and J ends, which lost 3 bases and 4 bases, there was a span of 11 bases. The CDR3 runs to 14 residues. Germline assignment: CDR1 SGHRS and CDR2 YFSETQ. The CDR3 DNA follows: TGCGCCAGCAGCTCCCCCGAGGGAAATCAGCCCCAGCATTTT. Protein sequence: CASSSPEGNQPQHF.

This clone was found once. V gene TRBV28 combines with J gene TRBJ2-2; D remains ambiguous. V was shortened by 5 bases and J by 5 bases, with 9 bases between the two germline ends. Per the germline V gene, CDR1 is MDHEN and CDR2 is SYDVKM. The CDR3 loop spans 13 amino acids. The CDR3 is CASSLSDTGELFF. CDR3 nucleotide sequence: TGTGCCAGCAGTCTGAGTGATACCGGGGAGCTGTTTTTT.

V usage is TRBV6-6 and J usage is TRBJ2-3; a possible D gene is TRBD2 (5 bases). The germline V and J ends were trimmed by 10 bases and 0 bases, with 11 bases remaining between them. The CDR3 sequence is 13 residues long. Germline V gene lookup returns CDR1 MNHNY and CDR2 SVGAGI (reference sequence). This chain's CDR3 is CANRAESTDTQYF. Written as DNA, the CDR3 is TGTGCCAACAGAGCGGAGAGCACAGATACGCAGTATTTT.

The rearrangement joins TRBV9 to TRBJ1-2, with 7 bases lining up with TRBD1. The CDR3 consists of 14 residues. The junction had 5 bases not matched to a gene; V was cut back by 2 bases and J by 4 bases. The germline gives CDR1 SGDLS, CDR2 YYNGEE. CDR3 protein: CASSVWTGSYGYTF. In DNA, the CDR3 is TGTGCCAGCAGCGTTTGGACAGGCTCCTATGGCTACACCTTC.